This T cell receptor beta chain was identified in a study of T cells in Graves' hyperthyroidism and ophthalmopathy (dated by TCRdb to about 2019). Looking at the study overall: Peripheral blood samples were taken at the time of initial diagnosis, prior to any treatment. To identify distinguishing TCR V-J signatures, a discovery cohort of around 98 patients was used, comprising 40 to 45 with Graves' ophthalmopathy and 57 with stable Graves' hyperthyroidism. Prospective prediction of ophthalmopathy was tested in an independent validation cohort of approximately 19 hyperthyroidism patients and 15 to 17 patients who later progressed to ophthalmopathy. The 100 or so discovery patients were randomly split 7:3 into training and test sets. In more than 5 Graves' hyperthyroidism patients, the study also compared T-cell repertoires from thyroid tissue with T-cell repertoires from blood. After sampling, hyperthyroidism patients received methimazole starting at 30 mg daily, and ophthalmopathy patients received high-dose intravenous methylprednisolone. TCR Vbeta CDR3 sequencing of 140 or so peripheral blood samples (about 45 ophthalmopathy, roughly 72 hyperthyroidism and approximately 17 progressor patients) is reported in the paper.

What the study reported, not specific to this receptor: Sample size was not statistically predetermined, and blinding of investigators to group allocation was not performed. Ophthalmopathy was separated from stable hyperthyroidism by a 13 V-J signature model, with about 88% sensitivity and about 81% specificity obtained in cross-validation and 80%/75% obtained in testing. In validation, progression to ophthalmopathy was predicted by the model with 70.59% sensitivity and about 72% specificity, a median of about 6.8 months before onset. Most expanded thyroid clonotypes (frequency above 0.001) were also detected in blood, a finding suggesting that blood repertoires may reflect thyroid immune responses.

A patient counted as having stable Graves' hyperthyroidism if no progression to ophthalmopathy occurred over 18 months of follow-up. The hyperthyroidism patients were between 18 and 65 years old and newly diagnosed, with a disease duration of less than 2 months. Patients with uncontrolled infections, other autoimmune diseases, pregnancy or lactation were excluded. Diagnoses relied on clinical symptoms, serum thyroxine and TRAb, thyroid ultrasound and orbital computed tomography. PBMCs were isolated from 8 to 10 ml of fresh peripheral blood by Ficoll-Paque density gradient centrifugation. Total RNA was extracted with Trizol reagent, and quality was checked on an Agilent 2100 Bioanalyzer. The V end loses 4 bases and the J end loses 2 bases, and a stretch of 14 bases separates them. Spanning cysteine to phenylalanine, the CDR3 consists of 15 amino acids. Only the CDR3 region is kept as DNA, spanning 45 bases read in frame from base 1. Reading the germline V gene gives CDR1 SGHDN and CDR2 FVKESK.

This clonotype was recorded a few times. It lacks a known antigen. Base quality data are lacking; no much larger clone is found one base away. The TCR beta CDR3 regions were amplified from the RNA transcripts. The first round of RT-PCR for the TCR CDR3 was performed with the HTBI primer set and the Qiagen OneStep RT-PCR kit. The libraries were constructed in a second round of multiplex PCR and then size-selected and purified. Libraries were sequenced paired-end with 100 bp reads on an Illumina HiSeq2000. The paper's data handling went like this. SOAPnuke was used to process the raw data, removing reads that contained adapters or uncalled bases, had a mean Phred below 15, or lacked an exact match to the constant primer or identifier. High-quality paired reads were merged with COPE v1.2.5, and unique nucleotide sequences were defined as clonotypes. MiTCR v1.1 was used to align the clonotypes against IMGT TRBV, TRBD and TRBJ reference segments. Analysis was restricted to V-J combinations with a frequency above 0.0001, which covered roughly 99% of repertoires. The TCS score was defined as F50 (clonal expansion) divided by E x V (chaos), with BLOSUM62-based TCRdist calculated between CDR3 peptides within each V-J. Welch's t-statistics and random forest reduced roughly 540 V-J features to 10 to 15, which were used in a naive Bayes classifier (R e1071). Through fastp at Q25 and MiXCR, TCRdb rebuilt clones from the public reads, retaining in-frame beta chains. Every entry covers one CDR3 protein and lists the most common genes and DNA from its rows. The V and J calls were determined by TCRdb, not by the authors. The sample table lists some 440,000 distinct CDR3 sequences, around 16% of them with a count of one. Around 14% of the sample is taken by the ten largest.

The receptor was isolated from a woman aged 18-30 years with Graves' hyperthyroidism. Sequenced material: blood. In this chain, TRBV14 is recombined with TRBJ1-2; the D gene lacks a confident call. The CDR3 region: CASSPDGAINYGYTF. The DNA reads as follows: TGTGCCAGCAGCCCGGACGGAGCGATAAACTATGGCTACACCTTC. With the portions outside the CDR3 filled from the reference TRBV14 and TRBJ1-2 genes, the complete variable region becomes EAGVTQFPSHSVIEKGQTVTLRCDPISGHDNLYWYRRVMGKEIKFLLHFVKESKQDESGMPNNRFLAERTGGTYSTLKVQPAELEDSGVYFCASSPDGAINYGYTFGSGTRLTVV.